This T cell receptor beta chain was sequenced for a study of blood T cells in healthy people across ages. CDR3 length: 15 amino acids. Germline V gives CDR1 MDHEN, CDR2 SYDVKM. With V trimmed by 3 bases and J by 4 bases, 6 bases remained unmatched. A second 7 to 11 cycle PCR used barcoded and J-beta primers. One entry per CDR3 protein, called by TCRdb with MiXCR from the 5' RACE reads. The sample includes about 1,500,000 distinct CDR3 sequences, approximately 42% of them seen just once. V usage is TRBV28 and J usage is TRBJ2-3, with TRBD2 matching 8 bases. The origin of this receptor is a woman aged 18-29 years in good health. The sequencing input was blood. The DNA for the CDR3 is TGTGCCAGCAGTTTGGGGCGGGGGGCCTCAGATACGCAGTATTTT. The encoded protein is CASSLGRGASDTQYF.